These 27 T cell receptor beta chains originate from one sample sequenced in a study of blood T cell repertoires in COVID-19. Method: immunoSEQ multiplex PCR; TCRdb's copy keeps in-frame clones and lacks some. The sample consists of approximately 500,000 clones, about 88% of them appearing once. Material for sequencing was peripheral blood. These receptors came from a woman in her forties or fifties with COVID-19, enrolled during active disease.

The CDR3 protein is CASTQRRGRTEAFF. In DNA form, the CDR3 reads TGTGCCAGTACCCAGCGGAGGGGAAGGACTGAAGCTTTCTTT. The chain uses TRBV19 and TRBJ1-1; perhaps TRBD1 as D (5 bases). The CDR3 length is 14 residues. Germline V gene sequence: CDR1 LNHDA, CDR2 SQIVND (reference sequence). V was shortened by 7 bases and J by 5 bases, with 17 bases between the two germline ends.

The chain uses TRBV5-4 and TRBJ1-3; D gene unclear. This CDR3 has 14 amino acids. Germline lookup yields CDR1 SGHNT and CDR2 YYREEE (reference sequence). V lost 4 bases to trimming and J lost 4 bases, with 12 bases between them. The CDR3 spells CASSPRDYGNTIYF. The DNA of the CDR3 is TGTGCCAGCAGCCCCCGGGATTACGGAAACACCATATATTTT. The full variable domain, in which reference TRBV5-4 and TRBJ1-3 provide the parts outside the CDR3, is ETGVTQSPTHLIKTRGQQVTLRCSSQSGHNTVSWYQQALGQGPQFIFQYYREEENGRGNFPPRFSGLQFPNYSSELNVNALELDDSALYLCASSPRDYGNTIYFGEGSWLTVV.

The chain links TRBV12-3 or TRBV12-4 to TRBJ1-5; D not resolved. This CDR3 is 12 amino acids long. The V and J ends lost 5 bases and 7 bases respectively, with 9 bases between them. The CDR3 bases are TGTGCCAGCAGTCGGGTGAGGCAGCCCCAGCATTTT. This gives the protein CASSRVRQPQHF.

This chain links TRBV30 with TRBJ2-3; 7 bases align to TRBD2. With V trimmed by 0 bases and J by 0 bases, 0 bases remained unmatched. This CDR3 has 14 amino acids. Germline loops: CDR1 GTSNPN, CDR2 SVGIG (reference sequence). The CDR3: CAWSVGGSTDTQYF. The CDR3 coding sequence is TGTGCCTGGAGTGTGGGGGGGAGCACAGATACGCAGTATTTT. The full variable domain, rest sourced from reference TRBV30 and TRBJ2-3, is SQTIHQWPATLVQPVGSPLSLECTVEGTSNPNLYWYRQAAGRGLQLLFYSVGIGQISSEVPQNLSASRPQDRQFILSSKKLLLSDSGFYLCAWSVGGSTDTQYFGPGTRLTVL.

The chain uses TRBV5-1 and TRBJ1-5, with 8 bases matching TRBD1. The CDR3 loop spans 14 amino acids. CDR1 SGHRS and CDR2 YFSETQ come from the germline V gene. The ends lost 4 bases at V and 5 bases at J; junction bases unmatched: 5. CDR3: CASSLEGQDQPQHF. In DNA form, the CDR3 reads TGCGCCAGCAGCCTCGAGGGACAGGATCAGCCCCAGCATTTT.

The chain carries TRBV3-1 (or the pseudogene TRBV3-2) and TRBJ2-7; the D is unclear. The V end lost 2 bases, the J end lost 4 bases, and 6 bases lay between the germline ends. Germline lookup yields CDR1 LGHDT and CDR2 YNNKEL (reference sequence). This CDR3 region has 12 residues. CDR3: CASSQRDYEQYF. As DNA, the CDR3 is TGTGCCAGCAGCCAACGAGATTACGAGCAGTACTTC.

CDR3 coding DNA: TGTGCCAGCAGCCGAGAGAGTCGCTCCTATAATTCACCCCTCCACTTT. Translation gives CASSRESRSYNSPLHF. The rearrangement links TRBV4-2 to TRBJ1-6, with D unclear. The CDR3 has 16 residues. CDR1 and CDR2 from the germline V gene are LGHNA and YNFKEQ. V lost 4 bases and J lost 0, with 10 bases in between.

The chain employs TRBV25-1 and TRBJ1-4; a possible D gene is TRBD1 (5 bases). V was trimmed by 1 base and J by 7 bases, leaving 16 bases between them. The CDR3 is 16 residues long. Germline V CDR1 and CDR2: MGHDK, SYGVNS. The CDR3 DNA follows: TGTGCCAGCAGTGAATTCCCGATCATGGGGGGTGAAAAACTGTTTTTT. Protein sequence: CASSEFPIMGGEKLFF.

V usage is TRBV6-5 and J usage is TRBJ2-1; possibly TRBD1 for D (5 bases). CDR3 length: 16 residues. V was trimmed by 2 bases and J by 4 bases, leaving 15 bases between them. Looked up from germline, CDR1 is MNHEY and CDR2 is SVGAGI. CDR3: CASSYGALTNYNEQFF. CDR3 bases: TGTGCCAGCAGTTACGGGGCTCTTACGAATTACAATGAGCAGTTCTTC.

CDR3 region: CASNTDSLYGYTF. For the CDR3, the DNA is TGTGCCAGCAACACAGACAGCCTCTATGGCTACACCTTC. The chain joins TRBV27 to TRBJ1-2; possible D gene TRBD1, 5 bases. Germline lookup yields CDR1 MNHEY and CDR2 SMNVEV (reference sequence). This CDR3 spans 13 amino acids. V lost 7 bases and J 4 bases, leaving 13 bases between the germline ends.

This sequence joins TRBV9 and TRBJ2-5; D is unresolved. Per germline, CDR1 SGDLS and CDR2 YYNGEE. The CDR3 is made up of 14 amino acids. Trimming pared 1 base from V and 4 bases from J, leaving 11 bases between. CDR3 protein: CASSVSERGETQYF. In DNA, the CDR3 is TGTGCCAGCAGCGTAAGTGAACGCGGAGAGACCCAGTACTTC.

This clone was counted between two and nine times. This chain links TRBV6-2 or TRBV6-3 with TRBJ2-7, with 8 bases fitting TRBD1. The V gene's germline CDR1 is MNHEY and CDR2 SVGEGT. CDR3 length: 15 residues. V was pared by 2 bases and J by 4 bases, with 7 bases of the junction left unmatched. CDR3 sequence (DNA): TGTGCCAGCAGTTACCCCAGGGGGCGAGAATACGAGCAGTACTTC. Amino acid sequence: CASSYPRGREYEQYF.

V gene TRBV9 combines with J gene TRBJ1-5; D is possibly TRBD1 (6 bases). Germline assignment: CDR1 SGDLS and CDR2 YYNGEE. Trimming left V 2 bases short and J 10 bases short, with 16 bases between. The CDR3 consists of 14 residues. The CDR3 nucleotides are TGTGCCAGCAGCGTTAGGGGGGAGGGAGGACCCCAGCATTTT. This gives the protein CASSVRGEGGPQHF.

In the case of this clone: The same CDR3 also results from other DNA sequences found in this sample. This chain uses TRBV30 with TRBJ1-5, with D tentatively TRBD1 (6 bases). CDR1 is GTSNPN and CDR2 is SVGIG in the germline V gene (reference sequence). This CDR3 is 13 amino acids long. V shed 3 bases and J shed 4 bases, with 10 bases lying between them. The CDR3 nucleotides read TGTGCCTGGAGCGCTACAGGGAATCAGCCCCAGCATTTT. Its translation is CAWSATGNQPQHF. The full variable domain, completed using reference TRBV30 and TRBJ1-5, is SQTIHQWPATLVQPVGSPLSLECTVEGTSNPNLYWYRQAAGRGLQLLFYSVGIGQISSEVPQNLSASRPQDRQFILSSKKLLLSDSGFYLCAWSATGNQPQHFGDGTRLSIL.

The chain recombines TRBV19 with TRBJ1-1; D perhaps matches TRBD1 (6 bases). Germline CDR1 and CDR2: LNHDA and SQIVND (reference sequence). With 8 bases removed from V and 2 bases from J, the gap between germline ends came to 21 bases. CDR3 length: 16 amino acids. The CDR3 coding sequence is TGTGCCAGTCGAGGGGGGGTGACAGCTTATAACACTGAAGCTTTCTTT. Its translation: CASRGGVTAYNTEAFF.

The chain employs TRBV5-6 and TRBJ1-1; possible D gene TRBD1, 5 bases. V shed 4 bases and J shed 7 bases, with 20 bases lying between them. The CDR3 length is 15 residues. Germline CDR1 SGHDT, CDR2 YYEEEE. CDR3: CASSQGTPFFGEAFF. The DNA for the CDR3 is TGTGCCAGCAGCCAAGGGACTCCGTTCTTCGGTGAAGCTTTCTTT.

The chain joins TRBV13 to TRBJ1-1; 8 nucleotides line up with TRBD1. V lost 0 bases, J lost 3 bases, and 3 bases stayed unmatched. The CDR3 has 15 amino acids. Germline assignment: CDR1 PRHDT and CDR2 FYEKMQ (reference sequence). The CDR3 region is CASSLGQGADTEAFF. The CDR3 coding sequence is TGTGCCAGCAGCTTAGGCCAGGGGGCCGACACTGAAGCTTTCTTT. Together with reference TRBV13 and TRBJ1-1, the CDR3 gives the full variable domain: AAGVIQSPRHLIKEKRETATLKCYPIPRHDTVYWYQQGPGQDPQFLISFYEKMQSDKGSIPDRFSAQQFSDYHSELNMSSLELGDSALYFCASSLGQGADTEAFFGQGTRLTVV.

V usage is TRBV30 and J usage is TRBJ1-2; TRBD1 is a possible D gene (5 bases). V lost 4 bases to trimming and J lost 0 bases, with 9 bases between them. Germline CDR1 and CDR2: GTSNPN and SVGIG (reference sequence). The length of the CDR3 is 13 residues. CDR3 coding DNA: TGTGCCTGGACCCGACAGACTAACTATGGCTACACCTTC. Protein product: CAWTRQTNYGYTF.

The J gene is TRBJ1-1, the V gene TRBV2; no reliable D call. Germline loops: CDR1 SNHLY, CDR2 FYNNEI. V lost 3 bases to trimming and J lost 9 bases, with 14 bases between them. The CDR3 sequence is 13 residues long. The CDR3 sequence is CASSEAGVPQAFF. The CDR3 coding sequence is TGTGCCAGCAGTGAGGCCGGGGTCCCCCAAGCTTTCTTT.

The genes are TRBV6-5 and TRBJ1-3; D not certain. CDR3 size: 16 residues. Germline-derived CDR1 and CDR2 are MNHEY and SVGAGI. V was clipped by 0 bases and J by 0 bases, with 9 bases between them. CDR3 nucleotides: TGTGCCAGCAGTTACTCGGGCGGGCACTCTGGAAACACCATATATTTT. Encoded protein: CASSYSGGHSGNTIYF.

The chain employs TRBV2 and TRBJ2-2, with a possible D match to TRBD1 (7 bases). The CDR3 is 16 residues long. The V and J ends lost 5 bases and 4 bases respectively, with 17 bases between them. Germline values: CDR1 SNHLY, CDR2 FYNNEI. The CDR3 protein is CASSPDRVGSTGELFF. The CDR3 DNA follows: TGTGCCAGCAGTCCCGACAGGGTCGGGAGCACCGGGGAGCTGTTTTTT.

The V gene is TRBV21-1, the J gene TRBJ1-5; the table names TRBD1, a call not compared with the DNA. TRBV21-1 is reported as a pseudogene. CDR3 length equals 14 residues. This chain's CDR3 is CASRGQGAEQPQHF. The CDR3 DNA reads as TGTGCCAGCAGGGGACAGGGGGCTGAGCAGCCCCAGCATTTT.

The rearrangement links TRBV19 to TRBJ1-3; 7 bases are shared with TRBD1. This CDR3 spans 15 amino acids. V trimming: 5 bases; J trimming: 9 bases; junction bases outside the gene matches: 13. Germline values: CDR1 LNHDA, CDR2 SQIVND (reference sequence). The CDR3 nucleotides are TGTGCCAGTAGTCCGGAAACAGGGGCCTGGAGCACCATATATTTT. Translation gives CASSPETGAWSTIYF.

The chain links TRBV5-5 to TRBJ2-6; maybe TRBD1 (6 bases). This CDR3 spans 17 amino acids. V lost 0 bases to trimming and J lost 0 bases, with 10 bases between them. Germline V gene lookup returns CDR1 SGHKS and CDR2 YYEKEE (reference sequence). CDR3 DNA: TGTGCCAGCAGCTTGGGCAGGGGCTACTCTGGGGCCAACGTCCTGACTTTC. Its protein product is CASSLGRGYSGANVLTF.

The chain carries TRBV5-6 and TRBJ1-1; D perhaps matches TRBD1 (5 bases). Germline V CDR1 and CDR2: SGHDT, YYEEEE. V was trimmed by 6 bases and J by 4 bases, leaving 13 bases between them. This CDR3 spans 13 amino acids. The DNA of the CDR3 is TGTGCCAGCACGTACTCGGGGGGCACTGAAGCTTTCTTT. It yields the protein CASTYSGGTEAFF.

The CDR3 reads CASSQGAGGPGEQFF. Here the CDR3 DNA reads TGCGCCAGCAGCCAAGGAGCGGGGGGGCCAGGTGAGCAGTTCTTC. The chain couples TRBV4-1 to TRBJ2-1, with 10 bases aligning to TRBD2. With 1 base clipped from V and 9 bases from J, the junction kept 6 bases outside the gene matches. The CDR3 contains 15 residues. CDR1 is MGHRA and CDR2 is YSYEKL in the germline V gene.

The chain recombines TRBV24-1 with TRBJ1-2; no definite D call. This CDR3 is built from 13 residues. The germline gives CDR1 KGHDR, CDR2 SFDVKD. V lost 7 bases and J 12 bases, leaving 20 bases between the germline ends. CDR3 coding DNA: TGTGCCACCAGGGGTGGGCCTCCAATGTGCGACACCTTC. Translation gives CATRGGPPMCDTF.